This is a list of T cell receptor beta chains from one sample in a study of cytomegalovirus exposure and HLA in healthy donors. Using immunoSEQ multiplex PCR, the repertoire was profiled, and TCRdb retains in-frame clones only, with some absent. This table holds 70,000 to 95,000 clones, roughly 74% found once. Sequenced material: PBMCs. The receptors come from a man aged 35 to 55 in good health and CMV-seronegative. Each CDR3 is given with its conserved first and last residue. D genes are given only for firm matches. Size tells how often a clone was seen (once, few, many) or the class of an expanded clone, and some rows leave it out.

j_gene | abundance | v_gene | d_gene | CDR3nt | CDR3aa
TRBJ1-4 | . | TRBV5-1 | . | TGCGCCAGCAGCCGCGGTCCCCCCAGCGCAAAACTGTTTTTT | CASSRGPPSAKLFF
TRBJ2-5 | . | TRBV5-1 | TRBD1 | TGCGCCAGCAGCTACGGACAGGGAGCAGAGACCCAGTACTTC | CASSYGQGAETQYF
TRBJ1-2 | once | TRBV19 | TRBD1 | TGTGCCAGTTTGGACAGGGGGAGAGGCTACACCTTC | CASLDRGRGYTF
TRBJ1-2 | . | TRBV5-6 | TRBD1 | TGTGCCAGCAGAGATGCTGGACAGGTCGAATGGGGCTACACCTTC | CASRDAGQVEWGYTF
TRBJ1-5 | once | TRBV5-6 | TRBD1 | TGTGCCAGCAGCCGGACAGGTTGGGGGACCTATCAGCCCCAGCATTTT | CASSRTGWGTYQPQHF
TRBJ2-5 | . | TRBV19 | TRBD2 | TGTGCCAGTAGTTCGGGACTAGGGGTAGAGACCCAGTACTTC | CASSSGLGVETQYF
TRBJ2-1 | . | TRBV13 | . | TGTGCCAGCAGGCAAGGTGTGGCGGCGTACAATGAGCAGTTCTTC | CASRQGVAAYNEQFF
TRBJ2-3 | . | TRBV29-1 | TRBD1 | TGCAGCGTTGCTCAGGGGGTCCATTCTTTCACAGATACGCAGTATTTT | CSVAQGVHSFTDTQYF
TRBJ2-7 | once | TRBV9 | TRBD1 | TGTGCCAGCAGCGTCGGACAGGTGTCCTACGAGCAGTACTTC | CASSVGQVSYEQYF
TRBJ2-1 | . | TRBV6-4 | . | TGTGCCAGCAGTGAGAACCCGACTGATTACAATGAGCAGTTCTTC | CASSENPTDYNEQFF
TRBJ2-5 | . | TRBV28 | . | TGTGCCAGCAGCGTCTACACAACAGGGAAGGAGACCCAGTACTTC | CASSVYTTGKETQYF
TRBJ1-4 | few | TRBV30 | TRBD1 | TGTGCCTGGAGCGCCGGGACAGGGGATGAAAAACTGTTTTTT | CAWSAGTGDEKLFF
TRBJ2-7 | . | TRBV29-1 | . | TGCAGCGTCACAGGTCCCCCGGACTACTACGAGCAGTACTTC | CSVTGPPDYYEQYF
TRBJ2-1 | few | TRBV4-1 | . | TGCGCCAGCAGCCAAGCCTCCCCGGGTATAGACAATGAGCAGTTCTTC | CASSQASPGIDNEQFF
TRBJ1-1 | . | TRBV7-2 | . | TGTGCCAGCAGCTATAAAACGAGCACTGAAGCTTTCTTT | CASSYKTSTEAFF
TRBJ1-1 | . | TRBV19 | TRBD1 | TGTGCCAGTAGTATGGCCGGGACAGGGACGACTGAAGCTTTCTTT | CASSMAGTGTTEAFF
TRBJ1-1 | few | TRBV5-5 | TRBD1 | TGTGCCAGCAGCTCCGGGACAGGAATGAACACTGAAGCTTTCTTT | CASSSGTGMNTEAFF
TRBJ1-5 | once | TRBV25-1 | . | TGTGCCAGCAGTGAATTCTCCGACAGAGACAATCAGCCCCAGCATTTT | CASSEFSDRDNQPQHF
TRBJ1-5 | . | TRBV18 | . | TGTGCCAGCTCACCACCCGGGAGGGACGGCAATCAGCCCCAGCATTTT | CASSPPGRDGNQPQHF
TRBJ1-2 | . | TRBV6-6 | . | TGTGCCAGCAGTCCACCGAGGACCCAGGGGGGCTACACCTTC | CASSPPRTQGGYTF
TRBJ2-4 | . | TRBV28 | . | TGTGCCAGCAGTCAGACGGGAGCCAAAAACATTCAGTACTTC | CASSQTGAKNIQYF
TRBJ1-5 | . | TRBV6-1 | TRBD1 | TGTGCCAGCAGTCCAGGGGGTTATAGCAATCAGCCCCAGCATTTT | CASSPGGYSNQPQHF
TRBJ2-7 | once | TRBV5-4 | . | TGTGCCAGCAGCATAAAGGACGGGACCTACGAGCAGTACTTC | CASSIKDGTYEQYF
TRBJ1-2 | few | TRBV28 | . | TGTGCCAGCAGTATAAGCGACAGGAACTATGGCTACACCTTC | CASSISDRNYGYTF
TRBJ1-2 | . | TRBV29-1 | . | TGCAGCGTTGCGGTCTATGGCTACACCTTC | CSVAVYGYTF
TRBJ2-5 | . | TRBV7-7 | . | TGTGCTAGCAGCCGAGAAACTAGAGAGACCCAGTACTTC | CASSRETRETQYF
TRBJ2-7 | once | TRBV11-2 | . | TGTGCCAGCAGCTCCAGGATCGGCAGGGTGTCCTACGAGCAGTACTTC | CASSSRIGRVSYEQYF
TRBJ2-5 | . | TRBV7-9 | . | TGTGCCAGCAGCTTCGGAGGTTACCAAGAGACCCAGTACTTC | CASSFGGYQETQYF
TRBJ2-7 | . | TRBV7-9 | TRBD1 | TGTGCCAGCAGCCCCCGGACAGGGGCCTACTACGAGCAGTACTTC | CASSPRTGAYYEQYF
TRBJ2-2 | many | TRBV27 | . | TGTGCCAGCAGTTTCCTGCGGGGCGCGGGCGGGGAGCTGTTTTTT | CASSFLRGAGGELFF
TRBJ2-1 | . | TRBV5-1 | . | TGCGCCAGCACCCGCGGGGTAGCGCAGTTCTTC | CASTRGVAQFF
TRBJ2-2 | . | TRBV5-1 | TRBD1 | TGCGCCAGCAGCTCGGACAGGGGTAGCACCGGGGAGCTGTTTTTT | CASSSDRGSTGELFF
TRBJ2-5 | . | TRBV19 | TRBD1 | TGTGCCAGTGGACAGGGAGAGACCCAGTACTTC | CASGQGETQYF
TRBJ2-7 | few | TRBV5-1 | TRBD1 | TGCGCCAGCAGCTTGGAGGCAGGGGGCTACGAGCAGTACTTC | CASSLEAGGYEQYF
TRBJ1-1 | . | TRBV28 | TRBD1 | TGTGCCAGCACCACCGCAGGGACAGCGAACACTGAAGCTTTCTTT | CASTTAGTANTEAFF
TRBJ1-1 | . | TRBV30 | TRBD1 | TGTGCCTGGAGTGTCCGACAGGGCGAAGCTTTCTTT | CAWSVRQGEAFF
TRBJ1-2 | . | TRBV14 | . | TGTGCCAGCAGCCAAGGCCAGGTCTTCTATGGCTACACCTTC | CASSQGQVFYGYTF
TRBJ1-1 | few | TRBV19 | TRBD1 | TGTGCCAGTATCCGGGACAGGGAGGACACTGAAGCTTTCTTT | CASIRDREDTEAFF
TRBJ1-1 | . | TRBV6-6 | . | TGTGCCAGCAGTTACTCATTGACAGCTTTTACTGAAGCTTTCTTT | CASSYSLTAFTEAFF
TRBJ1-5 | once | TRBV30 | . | TGTGCCTGGAGTGTTGGGGACACAGGCAATCAGCCCCAGCATTTT | CAWSVGDTGNQPQHF
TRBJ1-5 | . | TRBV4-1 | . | TGCGCCAGCAGCCAAGACAAGGGGTATAATCAGCCCCAGCATTTT | CASSQDKGYNQPQHF
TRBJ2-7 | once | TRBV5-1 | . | TGCGCCAGCAGCTTAACCAGGTCCGGGGGCGAGCAGTACTTC | CASSLTRSGGEQYF
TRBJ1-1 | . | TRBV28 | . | TGTGCCAGCAGTCAGCAGGGTCTTCGTCTGGCTTTCTTT | CASSQQGLRLAFF
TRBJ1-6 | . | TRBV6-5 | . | TGTGCCAGCAGTCGAGAACAGGGTCAAATTTCACCCCTCCACTTT | CASSREQGQISPLHF
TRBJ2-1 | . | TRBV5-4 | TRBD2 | TGTGCCAGCAGCTTGTATACTAGCGGGAGCGATGAGCAGTTCTTC | CASSLYTSGSDEQFF
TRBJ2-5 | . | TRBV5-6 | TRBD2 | TGTGCCAGCAGCCGGGAGGGTCTAGCGGGAGTGGCGGCCCAGTACTTC | CASSREGLAGVAAQYF
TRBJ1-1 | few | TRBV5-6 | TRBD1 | TGTGCCAGCAGCTTGGGCGGACAGGGGAATACTGAAGCTTTCTTT | CASSLGGQGNTEAFF
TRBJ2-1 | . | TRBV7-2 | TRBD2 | TGTGCCAGCAGCCTGGGTAGCGGGAGTGATGAGCAGTTCTTC | CASSLGSGSDEQFF
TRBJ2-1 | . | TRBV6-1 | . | TGTGCCAGCAGCCGCGACAGTGTGACCTACAATGAGCAGTTCTTC | CASSRDSVTYNEQFF
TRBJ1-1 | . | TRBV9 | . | TGTGCCAGCAGCGTGGGCTTTAAGAACACTGAAGCTTTCTTT | CASSVGFKNTEAFF
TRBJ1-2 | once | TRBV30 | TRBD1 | TGTGCCTGGAGAGACCGGACAGGCGGCTACACCTTC | CAWRDRTGGYTF
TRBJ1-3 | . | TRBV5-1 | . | TGCGCCAGCAGCTTGGATCAGGTCCCCTCTGGAAACACCATATATTTT | CASSLDQVPSGNTIYF
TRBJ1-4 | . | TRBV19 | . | TGTGCCAGTAGTATAGTTCCGGGTGGAAAACTGTTTTTT | CASSIVPGGKLFF
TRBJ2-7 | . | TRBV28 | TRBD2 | TGTGCCAGCAGTTTATCCAGCGGGGCCGCCTACGAGCAGTACTTC | CASSLSSGAAYEQYF
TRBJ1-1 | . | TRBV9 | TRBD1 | TGTGCCAGCAGCGCCAACGGGGACAGGGGGACTGAAGCTTTCTTT | CASSANGDRGTEAFF
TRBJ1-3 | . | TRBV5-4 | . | TGTGCCAGCAGCTTGCAGGGTGCTGGAAACACCATATATTTT | CASSLQGAGNTIYF
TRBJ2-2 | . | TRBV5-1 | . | TGCGCCAGCAGCCCCTACACCGGGGAGCTGTTTTTT | CASSPYTGELFF
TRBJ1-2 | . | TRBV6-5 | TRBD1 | TGTGCCAGCAGTTACTCTGGGACAGCCGGCTACACCTTC | CASSYSGTAGYTF
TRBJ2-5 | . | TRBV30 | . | TGTGCCTGGAGTAGTTTACTAGGAGAGACCCAGTACTTC | CAWSSLLGETQYF